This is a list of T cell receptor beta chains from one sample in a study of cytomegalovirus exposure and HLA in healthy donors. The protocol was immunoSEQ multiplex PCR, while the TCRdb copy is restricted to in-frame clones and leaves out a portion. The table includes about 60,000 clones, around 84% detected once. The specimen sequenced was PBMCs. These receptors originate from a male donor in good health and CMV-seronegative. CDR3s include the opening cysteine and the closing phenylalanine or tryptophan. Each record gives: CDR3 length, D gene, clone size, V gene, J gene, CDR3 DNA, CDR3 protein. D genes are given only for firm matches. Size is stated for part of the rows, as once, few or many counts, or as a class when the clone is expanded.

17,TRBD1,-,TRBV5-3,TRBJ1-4,TGTGCCAGAAGCTCTCCGGGACAGACATCAACTAATGAAAAACTGTTTTTT,CARSSPGQTSTNEKLFF
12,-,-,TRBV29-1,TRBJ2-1,TGCAGCGTCAGGACAGACTACAATGAGCAGTTCTTC,CSVRTDYNEQFF
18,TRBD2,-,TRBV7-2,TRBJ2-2,TGTGCCAGCAGCTTAGCTACTTTCGTCGGGGGGGCCACCGGGGAGCTGTTTTTT,CASSLATFVGGATGELFF
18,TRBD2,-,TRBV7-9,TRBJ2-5,TGTGCCAGCAGCAGACGGACTAGCGGAATAAACGAACAAGAGACCCAGTACTTC,CASSRRTSGINEQETQYF
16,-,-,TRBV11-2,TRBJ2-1,TGTGCCAGCAGCTTAGACCGTCGAGCAACCTACAATGAGCAGTTCTTC,CASSLDRRATYNEQFF
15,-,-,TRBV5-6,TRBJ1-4,TGTGCCAGCAGCTTGGAGCCCTCAACTAATGAAAAACTGTTTTTT,CASSLEPSTNEKLFF
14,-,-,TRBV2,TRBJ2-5,TGTGCCAGCAGTGAAACGCTGGGAGAAGAGACCCAGTACTTC,CASSETLGEETQYF
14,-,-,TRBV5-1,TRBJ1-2,TGCGCCAGCAGACTTTCCCTTGGGGGGGATGGCTACACCTTC,CASRLSLGGDGYTF
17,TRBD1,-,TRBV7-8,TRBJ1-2,TGTGCCAGCAGCCCCGAAGGGACAGGGATCCCACTCTATGGCTACACCTTC,CASSPEGTGIPLYGYTF
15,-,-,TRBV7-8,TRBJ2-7,TGTGCCAGCAGCTTAGGGACAACCTTCTCCTACGAGCAGTACTTC,CASSLGTTFSYEQYF
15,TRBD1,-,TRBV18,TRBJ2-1,TGTGCCAGCTCACCACAGGGACAGGGAACCAATGAGCAGTTCTTC,CASSPQGQGTNEQFF
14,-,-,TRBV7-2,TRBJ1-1,TGTGCCAGCAGCTTAAATTTACGCGTGACTGAAGCTTTCTTT,CASSLNLRVTEAFF
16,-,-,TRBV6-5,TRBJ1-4,TGTGCCAGCAGTTACGACGTTCTCCGGGCTAATGAAAAACTGTTTTTT,CASSYDVLRANEKLFF
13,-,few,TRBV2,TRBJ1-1,TGTGCCAGCACTAGAGATAAGAACACTGAAGCTTTCTTT,CASTRDKNTEAFF
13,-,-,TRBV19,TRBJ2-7,TGTGCCAGCGCCTCGACAGGAGCTGGCGAGCAGTACTTC,CASASTGAGEQYF
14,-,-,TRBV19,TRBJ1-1,TGTGCCAGTAGTCTCTGGCAGGGGAACACTGAAGCTTTCTTT,CASSLWQGNTEAFF